This entry lists 30 T cell receptor beta chains sequenced from one sample in a study of graft-versus-host responses after intestinal transplantation. Clones were read by immunoSEQ multiplex PCR, and TCRdb kept only the in-frame ones, dropping some. The repertoire holds around 100,000 clones, roughly 89% seen once, with approximately 0.18% in the top ten. For these receptors, no antigen is known. Sequencing was performed on unstimulated CD4+ T cells sorted from spleen or lymph node cells, taken before transplant. The receptors derive from a human donor who was the organ donor for an intestinal transplant.

The chain carries TRBV30 and TRBJ1-4; TRBD1 might be the D (6 bases). Trimming took 4 bases from V and 4 from J, leaving 10 bases between them. The CDR3 is 13 amino acids. CDR1 and CDR2 (germline): GTSNPN, SVGIG (reference sequence). The CDR3 region has the DNA TGTGCCTGGACAGGGGCGGGTAATGAAAAACTGTTTTTT. It yields the protein CAWTGAGNEKLFF. Using reference TRBV30 and TRBJ1-4 for the parts outside the CDR3, the full variable domain is SQTIHQWPATLVQPVGSPLSLECTVEGTSNPNLYWYRQAAGRGLQLLFYSVGIGQISSEVPQNLSASRPQDRQFILSSKKLLLSDSGFYLCAWTGAGNEKLFFGSGTQLSVL.

The V and J genes are TRBV28 and TRBJ2-7; D ambiguous. The germline gives CDR1 MDHEN, CDR2 SYDVKM. Trimming shortened V by 5 bases and J by 2 bases, and 10 bases separated the two germline ends. CDR3 size: 13 residues. The CDR3 reads CASSPPRAYEQYF. The CDR3 region has the DNA TGTGCCAGCAGTCCTCCGCGAGCCTACGAGCAGTACTTC.

The genes are TRBV28 and TRBJ1-1; D is unresolved. The V end was cut by 3 bases, the J end by 0 bases, with 8 bases between. The germline V gene encodes CDR1 MDHEN and CDR2 SYDVKM. This CDR3 has 14 residues. CDR3 sequence (DNA): TGTGCCAGCAGTTTTTCCCAGTTGAACACTGAAGCTTTCTTT. As protein: CASSFSQLNTEAFF.

The rearrangement joins TRBV28 to TRBJ1-1, with TRBD1 matching over 8 bases. V trimming: 3 bases; J trimming: 5 bases; junction bases outside the gene matches: 8. The CDR3 spans 15 residues. Germline lookup yields CDR1 MDHEN and CDR2 SYDVKM. CDR3 sequence: CASSLPGRGRTEAFF. CDR3 in DNA: TGTGCCAGCAGTTTGCCTGGCAGGGGGCGAACTGAAGCTTTCTTT.

CDR3 region: CASSGPLVRSSYNSPLHF. The CDR3 DNA reads TGTGCCAGCAGTGGTCCTTTGGTCCGGAGCTCCTATAATTCACCCCTCCACTTT. The V and J genes are TRBV6-1 and TRBJ1-6; the D is unclear. The CDR3 is 18 residues long. Trimming took off 4 bases at V and 0 bases at J, with 16 bases between the two ends. Germline loops: CDR1 MNHNS, CDR2 SASEGT.

CDR3 DNA: TGCAGCGTTGACCGACAGGGGGGAGAAAAACTGTTTTTT. Translated: CSVDRQGGEKLFF. The rearrangement links TRBV29-1 to TRBJ1-4; 9 bases are shared with TRBD1. CDR1 is SQVTM, CDR2 ANQGSEA, per germline. Trimming took 3 bases from V and 8 from J; bases not matched to a gene: 4. The CDR3 contains 13 residues.

V usage is TRBV4-2 and J usage is TRBJ2-4; the D gene is possibly TRBD2 (7 bases). Germline V gene lookup returns CDR1 LGHNA and CDR2 YNFKEQ. The CDR3 has 17 amino acids. V lost 4 bases, J lost 9 bases, and 25 bases lay in between. For the CDR3, the DNA is TGTGCCAGCAGCCCCTCCAAGGTTGGGGGGGGCCTGAGCATTCAGTACTTC. As protein: CASSPSKVGGGLSIQYF.

The rearrangement joins TRBV7-2 to TRBJ2-7; 11 bases fit TRBD2. J gave up 4 bases and V 10 bases, and 12 bases lay outside the gene matches. This CDR3 has 15 residues. The germline CDR1 and CDR2 sequences are SGHTA and FQGNSA. This CDR3 is CATSLVASGGYEQYF. DNA for the CDR3: TGTGCCACGAGCTTGGTTGCTAGCGGGGGGTACGAGCAGTACTTC.

The chain joins TRBV9 to TRBJ2-3; D gene uncertain. Germline values: CDR1 SGDLS, CDR2 YYNGEE. The CDR3 totals 12 residues. V lost 0 bases, J lost 4 bases, and 3 bases lay in between. CDR3 bases: TGTGCCAGCAGCGTAGTAGCAGATACGCAGTATTTT. Its protein product is CASSVVADTQYF.

The rearrangement uses TRBV9 and TRBJ1-1; 10 nucleotides match TRBD1. V lost 0 bases and J lost 10; bases outside the gene matches: 9. CDR1 is SGDLS and CDR2 is YYNGEE in the germline V gene. CDR3 size: 15 residues. CDR3 in DNA: TGTGCCAGCAGCGTAGGGGGGACAGGGGAATCTAGAGCTTTCTTT. Protein sequence: CASSVGGTGESRAFF.

V usage is TRBV28 and J usage is TRBJ2-7, with TRBD2 identical over 9 bases. Germline CDR1 reads MDHEN; CDR2 reads SYDVKM. This CDR3 region has 19 residues. Unmatched junction bases numbered 16, after V lost 3 bases and J lost 1 base. The CDR3 nucleotides are TGTGCCAGCAGTTTTCCCCTCCAAATAGCGGGGGCCTCATCCTACGAGCAGTACTTC. Translation: CASSFPLQIAGASSYEQYF.

The chain recombines TRBV28 with TRBJ1-2, with D maybe TRBD1 (5 bases). The CDR3 has 13 amino acids. Germline lookup yields CDR1 MDHEN and CDR2 SYDVKM. Trimming pared 2 bases from V and 6 bases from J, leaving 10 bases between. The CDR3 coding sequence is TGTGCCAGCAGTTTAGCAGGGAGGGATGGCTACACCTTC. Residues: CASSLAGRDGYTF.

The chain employs TRBV10-3 and TRBJ2-7; 11 bases map to TRBD2. Germline CDR1 is ENHRY and CDR2 is SYGVKD. The length of the CDR3 is 13 residues. The V segment lost 8 bases and the J segment 4 bases; nucleotides outside the gene matches: 4. The CDR3, as DNA: TGTGCCATCTCGGGACTAGCGGAGTACGAGCAGTACTTC. Its translation is CAISGLAEYEQYF.

The chain carries TRBV29-1 and TRBJ1-2; 8 nucleotides match TRBD1. This CDR3 is 15 amino acids long. Germline CDR1 and CDR2: SQVTM and ANQGSEA. V lost 3 bases, J lost 4 bases, and 10 bases stayed unmatched. CDR3 DNA sequence: TGCAGCGTTGATCGATTAGGGACAGGTTCCTATGGCTACACCTTC. Its translation: CSVDRLGTGSYGYTF.

J is TRBJ2-3 and V is TRBV4-1, with a weak D call TRBD2 (6 bases). V lost 3 bases to trimming and J lost 8 bases, with 27 bases between them. From germline, CDR1 is MGHRA and CDR2 YSYEKL. There are 18 residues in the CDR3. CDR3 protein: CASSQLPRDSSRAGTQYF. In DNA form, the CDR3 reads TGCGCCAGCAGCCAGCTCCCCCGGGACTCCTCACGCGCAGGTACGCAGTATTTT.

The V and J genes are TRBV6-5 and TRBJ1-5; 7 nucleotides match TRBD1. This CDR3 is built from 14 residues. CDR1 is MNHEY, CDR2 SVGAGI, per germline. V lost 2 bases to trimming and J lost 5 bases; unmatched junction nucleotides: 3. As DNA, the CDR3 is TGTGCCAGCAGTTACCGGGACAGTGATCAGCCCCAGCATTTT. Translated: CASSYRDSDQPQHF.

The chain has TRBV6-6 and TRBJ1-1; 9 bases line up with TRBD1. The trim removed 5 bases at V and 1 base at J, leaving 8 bases unmatched. This CDR3 is built from 16 residues. Germline V gene data show CDR1 as MNHNY and CDR2 as SVGAGI (reference sequence). The CDR3 bases are TGTGCCAGCAGTCGATTAGGACAGGGGAAGAACACTGAAGCTTTCTTT. Protein sequence: CASSRLGQGKNTEAFF.

The rearrangement links TRBV7-6 to TRBJ2-2; 9 positions agree with TRBD1. The CDR3 totals 16 residues. The ends lost 5 bases at V and 5 bases at J; junction bases unmatched: 9. Germline V CDR1 and CDR2: SGHVS, FNYEAQ. This CDR3 is CASSPFGTGITGELFF. CDR3 coding DNA: TGTGCCAGCAGCCCATTTGGGACAGGGATAACCGGGGAGCTGTTTTTT.

This chain joins TRBV29-1 and TRBJ1-1; D unclear. V shed 6 bases and J shed 8 bases, with 19 bases lying between them. CDR3 length equals 13 residues. Germline V gene lookup returns CDR1 SQVTM and CDR2 ANQGSEA. In DNA form, the CDR3 reads TGCAGCGTCCTGGAGGCTAGTAAAACCGAAGCTTTCTTT. This gives the protein CSVLEASKTEAFF. Full variable domain (missing parts from reference TRBV29-1 and TRBJ1-1): SAVISQKPSRDICQRGTSLTIQCQVDSQVTMMFWYRQQPGQSLTLIATANQGSEATYESGFVIDKFPISRPNLTFSTLTVSNMSPEDSSIYLCSVLEASKTEAFFGQGTRLTVV.

The genes are TRBV27 and TRBJ2-2; a weak D match, TRBD2 (5 bases). Germline V CDR1 and CDR2: MNHEY, SMNVEV (reference sequence). The CDR3 is made up of 15 amino acids. V was shortened by 3 bases and J by 4 bases, with 12 bases between the two germline ends. The CDR3 loop reads CASSFVPRGTGELFF. As DNA, the CDR3 is TGTGCCAGCAGTTTTGTACCCCGGGGCACCGGGGAGCTGTTTTTT.

This rearrangement joins TRBV28 to TRBJ2-5, with 10 bases that match TRBD2. V lost 7 bases to trimming and J lost 2 bases; unmatched junction nucleotides: 4. The CDR3 runs to 14 residues. Germline values: CDR1 MDHEN, CDR2 SYDVKM. The CDR3 DNA sequence: TGTGCCAGCACTAGCGGGGGTCTTCAAGAGACCCAGTACTTC. This sequence encodes CASTSGGLQETQYF.

This rearrangement joins TRBV6-5 to TRBJ1-1; 7 bases fit TRBD1. Germline trimming cut 6 bases from V and 4 bases from J; bases unmatched to any gene: 5. CDR1 is MNHEY and CDR2 is SVGAGI in the germline V gene. This CDR3 is built from 13 residues. The CDR3 loop is CASSQGVATEAFF. CDR3 coding DNA: TGTGCCAGCAGCCAGGGGGTCGCCACTGAAGCTTTCTTT.

A single count supports this clone. The V and J genes are TRBV4-1 and TRBJ2-2, with 8 bases identical to TRBD2. Trimming cost V 4 bases and J 6 bases; bases outside gene matches: 7. CDR1 and CDR2 from the germline V gene are MGHRA and YSYEKL. The CDR3 contains 15 residues. CDR3 protein: CASSPRGLGAGELFF. CDR3 in DNA: TGCGCCAGCAGCCCACGGGGACTAGGTGCCGGGGAGCTGTTTTTT.

The rearrangement links TRBV28 to TRBJ2-7; D might be TRBD1 (5 bases). From germline, CDR1 is MDHEN and CDR2 SYDVKM. With 6 bases removed from V and 3 bases from J, the gap between germline ends came to 9 bases. CDR3 length: 12 amino acids. CDR3: CASRGRVYEQYF. Here the CDR3 DNA reads TGTGCCAGCAGGGGCAGGGTCTACGAGCAGTACTTC.

The CDR3 region is CASGRGGVTEAFF. The CDR3 DNA is TGTGCCAGCGGCCGGGGGGGGGTCACTGAAGCTTTCTTT. V and J are TRBV6-5 and TRBJ1-1; TRBD1 might be the D (5 bases). The CDR3 spans 13 residues. V gave up 8 bases and J gave up 4 bases, with 14 bases separating them. Germline CDR1 and CDR2: MNHEY and SVGAGI.

V and J are TRBV11-3 and TRBJ1-2; 7 bases line up with TRBD1. J lost 2 bases, V lost 1 base, and 10 bases had no gene match. The CDR3 sequence is 17 residues long. Germline V lookup: CDR1 SGHNT, CDR2 YENEEA. CDR3 in DNA: TGTGCCAGCAGCTTAGTGCTGGGCGGGACAGCCAACTATGGCTACACCTTC. This gives the protein CASSLVLGGTANYGYTF.

The J gene is TRBJ2-5, the V gene TRBV9; TRBD1 agrees at 11 bases. The DNA end lines up better with TRBJ2-7; the J call may be wrong. CDR3 length equals 16 residues. Germline CDR1 and CDR2: SGDLS and YYNGEE. CDR3 sequence: CASSAGGGQGAYEQYF. The CDR3 coding sequence is TGTGCCAGCAGCGCCGGCGGGGGACAGGGGGCCTACGAGCAGTACTTC.

This clone has a single count. This chain joins TRBV29-1 and TRBJ1-1; D gene uncertain. The CDR3 length is 13 residues. In germline, CDR1 is SQVTM, CDR2 ANQGSEA. Trimming cost V 6 bases and J 3 bases, with 14 bases left between them. The CDR3 coding sequence is TGCAGCGTGCGAGTTAGCAGAGACACTGAAGCTTTCTTT. This sequence encodes CSVRVSRDTEAFF.

This clone was observed a single time. The rearrangement links TRBV27 to TRBJ1-2; no clear D. The germline V and J ends were trimmed by 5 bases and 3 bases, with 13 bases remaining between them. Germline lookup yields CDR1 MNHEY and CDR2 SMNVEV (reference sequence). The CDR3 runs 14 residues. For the CDR3, the DNA is TGTGCCAGCAGTAGCTCTGCCGGTTACTATGGCTACACCTTC. Its protein is CASSSSAGYYGYTF.

This clone was seen a few times. The rearrangement links TRBV10-3 to TRBJ1-3; 9 bases map to TRBD1. Per the germline V gene, CDR1 is ENHRY and CDR2 is SYGVKD. The V segment lost 8 bases and the J segment 4 bases; nucleotides outside the gene matches: 6. This CDR3 comprises 14 residues. The CDR3, as DNA: TGTGCCATCGGCGGGACAGGGAACGGAAACACCATATATTTT. This sequence encodes CAIGGTGNGNTIYF.